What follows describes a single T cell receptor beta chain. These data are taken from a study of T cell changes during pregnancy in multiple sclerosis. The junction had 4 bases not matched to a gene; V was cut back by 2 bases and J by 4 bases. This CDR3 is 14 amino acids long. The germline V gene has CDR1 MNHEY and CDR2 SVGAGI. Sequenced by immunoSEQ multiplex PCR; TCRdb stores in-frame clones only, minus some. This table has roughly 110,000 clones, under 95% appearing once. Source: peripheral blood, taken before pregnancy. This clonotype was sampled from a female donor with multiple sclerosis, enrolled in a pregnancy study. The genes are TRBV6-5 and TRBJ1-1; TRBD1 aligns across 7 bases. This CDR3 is CASSYKGAVTEAFF. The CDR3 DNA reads TGTGCCAGCAGTTACAAGGGGGCGGTCACTGAAGCTTTCTTT.